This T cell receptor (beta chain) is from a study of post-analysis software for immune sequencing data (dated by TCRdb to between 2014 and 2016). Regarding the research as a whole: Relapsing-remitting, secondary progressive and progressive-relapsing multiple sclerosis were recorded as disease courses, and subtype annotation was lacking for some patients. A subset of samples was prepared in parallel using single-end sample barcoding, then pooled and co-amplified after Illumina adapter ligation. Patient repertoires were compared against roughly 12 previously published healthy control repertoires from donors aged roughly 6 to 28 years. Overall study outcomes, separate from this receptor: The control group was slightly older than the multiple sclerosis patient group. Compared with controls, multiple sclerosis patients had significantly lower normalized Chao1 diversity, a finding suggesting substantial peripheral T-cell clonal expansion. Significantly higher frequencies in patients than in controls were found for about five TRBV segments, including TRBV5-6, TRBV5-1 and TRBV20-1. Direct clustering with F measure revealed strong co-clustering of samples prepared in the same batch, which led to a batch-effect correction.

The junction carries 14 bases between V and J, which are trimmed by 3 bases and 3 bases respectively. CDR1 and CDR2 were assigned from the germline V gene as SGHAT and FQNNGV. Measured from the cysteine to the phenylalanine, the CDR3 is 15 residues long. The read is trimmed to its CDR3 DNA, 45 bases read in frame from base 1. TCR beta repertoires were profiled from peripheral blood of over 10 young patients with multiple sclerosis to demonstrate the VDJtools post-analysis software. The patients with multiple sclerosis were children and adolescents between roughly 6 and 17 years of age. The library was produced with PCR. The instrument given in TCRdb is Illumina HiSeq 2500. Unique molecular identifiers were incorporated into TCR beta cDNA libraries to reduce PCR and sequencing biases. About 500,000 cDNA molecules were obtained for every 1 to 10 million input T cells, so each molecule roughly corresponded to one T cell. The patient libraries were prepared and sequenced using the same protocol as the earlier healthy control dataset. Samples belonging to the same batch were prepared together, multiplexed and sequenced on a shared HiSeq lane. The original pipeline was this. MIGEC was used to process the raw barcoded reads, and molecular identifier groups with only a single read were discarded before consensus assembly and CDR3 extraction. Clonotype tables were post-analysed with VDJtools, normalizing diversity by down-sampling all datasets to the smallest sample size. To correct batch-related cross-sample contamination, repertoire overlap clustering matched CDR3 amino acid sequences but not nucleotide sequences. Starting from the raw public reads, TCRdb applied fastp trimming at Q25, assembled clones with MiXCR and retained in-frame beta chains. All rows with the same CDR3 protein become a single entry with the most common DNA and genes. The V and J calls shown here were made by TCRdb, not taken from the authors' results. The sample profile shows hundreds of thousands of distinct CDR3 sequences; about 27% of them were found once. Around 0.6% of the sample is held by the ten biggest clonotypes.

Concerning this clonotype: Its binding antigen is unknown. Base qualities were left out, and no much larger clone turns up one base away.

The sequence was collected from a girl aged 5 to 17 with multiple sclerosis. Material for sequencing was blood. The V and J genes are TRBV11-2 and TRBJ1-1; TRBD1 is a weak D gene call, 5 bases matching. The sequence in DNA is TGTGCCAGCAGCTTCTCCTCAGGGCTTGACACTGAAGCTTTCTTT. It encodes CASSFSSGLDTEAFF. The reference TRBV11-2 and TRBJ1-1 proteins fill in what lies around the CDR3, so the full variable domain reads EAGVAQSPRYKIIEKRQSVAFWCNPISGHATLYWYQQILGQGPKLLIQFQNNGVVDDSQLPKDRFSAERLKGVDSTLKIQPAKLEDSAVYLCASSFSSGLDTEAFFGQGTRLTVV.